This T cell receptor beta chain was retrieved from a study of cytomegalovirus exposure and HLA in healthy donors (dated 2017 in TCRdb). Background for the entire study: A later analysis indicated that the 120 validation repertoires were generated on the platform also employed for the approximately 700 repertoires of the first cohort. The study was designed to test whether signatures of past pathogen exposure could be identified by cataloging public T cell receptors. To predict cytomegalovirus infection status, the study combined high-throughput TCR immunosequencing, statistical association of individual TCRs with disease status, and machine learning. In addition to the first cohort of approximately 650 subjects, a separate validation cohort of approximately 110 different subjects was used.

Donors formed part of the validation cohort, which comprised about 120 subjects and was distinct from the first cohort of under 750 subjects. Libraries were constructed by the immunoSEQ multiplex PCR assay. The published analysis was carried out like this. To diagnose cytomegalovirus status from the catalog of TCR beta chain sequences, a statistical classification framework was built. TCRdb stores this immuneACCESS table with in-frame sequences only. Part of the clones is absent; in the studies checked, under half of the shortfall reflects unresolved V genes, and no reason is known for the rest. Clonal size and the V and J genes are those of that table, whereas D and trimming came from the DNA. This sample gives approximately 280,000 clones in total; 70% to 90% of them show up just once. The biggest ten clones account for 0.92% of the sample. This clone was seen more than once but under ten times. No cognate antigen has been identified for it. Per-base qualities were not stored, and no clone one base away is much larger.

Counted from cysteine to phenylalanine, this CDR3 has 13 amino acids. Only the CDR3 region is kept as DNA, spanning 39 bases read in frame from base 1. CDR1 and CDR2, per the germline V gene, are SGDLS and YYNGEE. The junction shows trimming of 3 bases on V and 7 bases on J, plus 14 bases between the germline ends. Overall results and qualifications from the work: Most TCR sequences were seen in very few donors, while some public TCRs were found in many individuals. In the study, around 150 TCR beta chains were listed as associated with cytomegalovirus. It was suggested by the authors that the approach could potentially be generalized to other disease states and immunological phenotypes. In both the original and validation cohorts, the classifier was reported to diagnose cytomegalovirus status with high specificity and sensitivity. Of the cluster scores, 90% to 95% were above 0 in a later analysis, which found that TCRs clustered in the first cohort also tended to co-occur in the 90 to 150 validation repertoires. A later analysis lacked HLA typing for the validation cohort, so it scored co-occurrence in that cohort across all 110 or so repertoires. Three of the identified cytomegalovirus-associated TCR beta chains were confirmed in vitro to be specific for cytomegalovirus antigens.

The sequence came from a woman aged 18 to 35 in good health and CMV-seronegative. Sequencing used PBMCs. Recombination joined TRBV9 with TRBJ2-7; a tentative D call is TRBD1 (6 bases match). The CDR3 region has the sequence CASSAYRDGEQYF. In nucleotides, the sequence is TGTGCCAGCAGCGCTTACAGGGATGGGGAGCAGTACTTC.